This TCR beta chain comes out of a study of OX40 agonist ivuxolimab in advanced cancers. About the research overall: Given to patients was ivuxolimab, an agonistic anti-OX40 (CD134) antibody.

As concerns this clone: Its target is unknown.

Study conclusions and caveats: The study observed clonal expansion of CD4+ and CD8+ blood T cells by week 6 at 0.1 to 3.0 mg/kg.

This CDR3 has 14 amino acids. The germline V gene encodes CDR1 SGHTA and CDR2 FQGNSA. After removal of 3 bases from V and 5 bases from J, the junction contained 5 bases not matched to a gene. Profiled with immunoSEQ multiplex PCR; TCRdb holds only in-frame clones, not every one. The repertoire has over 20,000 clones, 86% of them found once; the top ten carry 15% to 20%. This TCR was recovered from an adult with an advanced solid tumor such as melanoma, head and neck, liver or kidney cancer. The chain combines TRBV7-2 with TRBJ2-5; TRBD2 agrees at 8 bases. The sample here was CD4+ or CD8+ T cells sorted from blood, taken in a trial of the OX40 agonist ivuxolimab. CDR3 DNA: TGTGCCAGCAGCTTTAATAGCGGGATGGAGACCCAGTACTTC. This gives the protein CASSFNSGMETQYF.